This TCR beta chain was recorded in a study of blood T cell repertoires in COVID-19. Overall study: Sites in the United States, Italy and Spain provided acute and convalescent COVID-19 samples.

J lost 1 base, V lost 3 bases, and 9 bases had no gene match. Germline V lookup: CDR1 KGHSY, CDR2 FQNENV. This CDR3 has 17 residues. In the authors' methods: Using reference gene primer amplification, nucleated cell counts were estimated. Repertoires were generated with immunoSEQ multiplex PCR, while TCRdb's copy carries only in-frame clones and drops some. The V and J calls and clone size come from that table; D and trimming were worked out from the DNA. The table shows 75,000 to 85,000 clones, with about 88% occurring only once. The V gene is TRBV16, the J gene TRBJ1-3, with 7 bases fitting TRBD1. The sequenced sample consisted of peripheral blood. The sequence was obtained from a human donor in a cohort sampled during active COVID-19. The chain's CDR3 is CASSHQRQGSSGNTIYF. DNA for the CDR3: TGTGCCAGCAGCCACCAACGACAGGGTAGTTCTGGAAACACCATATATTTT.